The 20 T cell receptor beta chains reported below all come from one sample, sequenced in a study of cytomegalovirus exposure and HLA in healthy donors. 13 Jbeta primers and 60 Vbeta primers were used for the PCR. The method was immunoSEQ multiplex PCR; TCRdb's version includes in-frame clones alone and lacks a portion of them. Here the sample spans about 230,000 clones, about 88% being singletons. The sequencing sample was made of PBMCs. The receptors shown here come from a girl aged 2 to 9 in good health and CMV-seronegative.

Details on this clone: Relative to the germline gene, one junction end is altered; a read error may explain this. The chain links TRBV11-2 to TRBJ1-1; 8 bases align to TRBD1. CDR3 length equals 13 residues. Looked up from germline, CDR1 is SGHAT and CDR2 is FQNNGV. Here the CDR3 DNA reads TGTGCCAGCAGCTGGGGGACAGGCCGTGAAACTTTCTTT. Translated: CASSWGTGRETFF.

This rearrangement joins TRBV6-5 to TRBJ2-7, with D possibly matching TRBD2 (6 bases). This CDR3 comprises 15 residues. The V gene's germline CDR1 is MNHEY and CDR2 SVGAGI. V dropped 7 bases and J dropped 4 bases, with 20 bases sitting between them. The CDR3 nucleotides read TGTGCCAGCACATTTTCCGGGACTGAACGGTACGAGCAGTACTTC. It encodes CASTFSGTERYEQYF.

This clone was detected once. The chain couples TRBV27 to TRBJ1-5, with TRBD1 identical over 8 bases. Losses at the gene ends were 3 bases for V and 4 bases for J; bases not matched to a gene: 11. The germline V gene encodes CDR1 MNHEY and CDR2 SMNVEV (reference sequence). This CDR3 spans 17 amino acids. The CDR3 protein is CASSLGNRGALNQPQHF. The CDR3 DNA follows: TGTGCCAGCAGTTTGGGGAACAGGGGGGCTCTGAATCAGCCCCAGCATTTT.

CDR3 amino acids: CASSRTSGAYEQYF. CDR3 DNA: TGTGCCAGCAGCAGGACTAGCGGCGCATACGAGCAGTACTTC. The gene calls are TRBV6-5 and TRBJ2-7, with 10 bases that match TRBD2. CDR3 size: 14 residues. Looked up from germline, CDR1 is MNHEY and CDR2 is SVGAGI. V was clipped by 6 bases and J by 4 bases; unmatched bases: 6.

The V call is TRBV2, the J call TRBJ1-5; 9 bases are shared with TRBD1. Germline V gene sequence: CDR1 SNHLY, CDR2 FYNNEI. This CDR3 has 16 residues. The V gene end was trimmed by 6 bases and the J gene end by 0 bases; junction bases not matched to a gene: 6. CDR3 sequence (DNA): TGTGCCAGCAGCGAACAGGGGGCCTATAGCAATCAGCCCCAGCATTTT. Translating gives CASSEQGAYSNQPQHF. The variable domain in full, completed from reference TRBV2 and TRBJ1-5, reads EPEVTQTPSHQVTQMGQEVILRCVPISNHLYFYWYRQILGQKVEFLVSFYNNEISEKSEIFDDQFSVERPDGSNFTLKIRSTKLEDSAMYFCASSEQGAYSNQPQHFGDGTRLSIL.

The V gene is TRBV5-1, the J gene TRBJ2-7; D is ambiguous. This CDR3 comprises 14 residues. Trimming stripped 0 bases from V and 0 bases from J, with 7 bases between. Per the germline V gene, CDR1 is SGHRS and CDR2 is YFSETQ. The CDR3 loop reads CASSLVVDSYEQYF. The CDR3 DNA is TGCGCCAGCAGCTTGGTGGTAGACTCCTACGAGCAGTACTTC.

J is TRBJ1-1 and V is TRBV19; 9 positions agree with TRBD1. Germline V gene sequence: CDR1 LNHDA, CDR2 SQIVND (reference sequence). The CDR3 covers 14 residues. V gave up 6 bases and J gave up 1 base; unmatched junction bases: 3. The chain's CDR3 is CASRTDRGNTEAFF. CDR3 sequence (DNA): TGTGCCAGTAGGACGGACAGGGGGAACACTGAAGCTTTCTTT.

This clone occurred a few times. The chain joins TRBV27 to TRBJ1-5; TRBD1 matches 11 bases. The CDR3 totals 17 residues. J gave up 0 bases and V 4 bases, and 5 bases lay outside the gene matches. CDR1 is MNHEY and CDR2 is SMNVEV in the germline V gene (reference sequence). CDR3 nucleotides: TGTGCCAGCAGTTCGGGACAGGGGGTAAGTAGCAATCAGCCCCAGCATTTT. Protein: CASSSGQGVSSNQPQHF.

V usage is TRBV6-5 and J usage is TRBJ2-7, with 10 positions matching TRBD2. This CDR3 has 15 residues. Germline V gene data show CDR1 as MNHEY and CDR2 as SVGAGI. V lost 10 bases to trimming and J lost 2 bases; unmatched junction nucleotides: 11. The DNA of the CDR3 is TGTGCCACTTGGGTCCGACTAGCGGGCACCTACGAGCAGTACTTC. It is translated as CATWVRLAGTYEQYF.

This rearrangement joins TRBV2 to TRBJ2-1; 8 nucleotides align to TRBD2. Germline V CDR1 and CDR2: SNHLY, FYNNEI. J was trimmed by 7 bases and V by 1 base; bases with no gene match: 9. The CDR3 runs to 16 residues. The CDR3 sequence is CASSEEWAGGGNEQFF. The DNA of the CDR3 is TGTGCCAGCAGTGAAGAATGGGCGGGGGGCGGTAATGAGCAGTTCTTC.

The chain employs TRBV4-2 and TRBJ2-1, with a tentative D call TRBD2 (6 bases). CDR1 and CDR2 from the germline V gene are LGHNA and YNFKEQ. This CDR3 has 15 residues. V was trimmed by 0 bases and J by 7 bases, leaving 13 bases between them. CDR3 sequence (DNA): TGTGCCAGCAGCCAAGAAGGCCTAGCGCTTAATGAGCAGTTCTTC. This translates into CASSQEGLALNEQFF.

To note about this clone: Other DNA sequences of this sample code for an identical CDR3. The chain uses TRBV10-3 and TRBJ1-1; TRBD1 matches at 7 bases. After removal of 5 bases from V and 3 bases from J, the junction contained 3 bases not matched to a gene. Germline V gene sequence: CDR1 ENHRY, CDR2 SYGVKD. This CDR3 has 13 amino acids. The CDR3: CAISPTGDTEAFF. CDR3 bases: TGTGCCATCAGTCCCACAGGGGACACTGAAGCTTTCTTT.

J is TRBJ2-7 and V is TRBV10-1; 8 bases map to TRBD1. The CDR3 consists of 15 residues. Germline assignment: CDR1 WNHNN and CDR2 SYGVQD (reference sequence). J gave up 3 bases and V 3 bases, and 7 bases lay outside the gene matches. CDR3: CASSDTGTGLYEQYF. The CDR3 nucleotides read TGCGCCAGCAGTGACACCGGGACAGGACTCTACGAGCAGTACTTC.

The chain couples TRBV6-5 to TRBJ2-5, with 8 positions matching TRBD1. V shed 6 bases and J 5 bases; nucleotides not matched to a gene: 8. The CDR3 consists of 14 residues. Germline CDR1 MNHEY, CDR2 SVGAGI. The CDR3 bases are TGTGCCAGCAGCCCCGGGACAGGAGGGGAGACCCAGTACTTC. This codes for CASSPGTGGETQYF.

The chain couples TRBV5-4 to TRBJ2-3, with 10 bases matching TRBD2. Germline loops: CDR1 SGHNT, CDR2 YYREEE (reference sequence). After removal of 4 bases from V and 2 bases from J, the junction contained 7 bases not matched to a gene. CDR3 length equals 16 residues. The CDR3 DNA sequence: TGTGCCAGCAGCAGATATCTAGCGGGGGCCACAGATACGCAGTATTTT. Residues: CASSRYLAGATDTQYF.

The chain combines TRBV4-1 with TRBJ1-4, with D maybe TRBD1 (6 bases). The ends were cut back, 1 base at V and 0 bases at J, with 27 bases in the middle. The germline V gene has CDR1 MGHRA and CDR2 YSYEKL. CDR3 length equals 22 residues. This CDR3 is CASSQGRDIGYLLGPTNEKLFF. DNA for the CDR3: TGCGCCAGCAGCCAAGGCCGGGACATTGGATACCTTTTGGGTCCAACTAATGAAAAACTGTTTTTT.

V usage is TRBV18 and J usage is TRBJ2-1, with 8 bases aligning to TRBD1. The CDR3 length is 16 residues. CDR1 and CDR2 (germline): KGHSH, LQKENI. Losses at the gene ends were 5 bases for V and 5 bases for J; bases not matched to a gene: 11. DNA for the CDR3: TGTGCCAGCTCATCCCTGTGGACAGGGAGAAACAATGAGCAGTTCTTC. The encoded protein is CASSSLWTGRNNEQFF.

The rearrangement uses TRBV4-1 and TRBJ2-7; D might be TRBD2 (6 bases). V lost 0 bases and J 2 bases, leaving 14 bases between the germline ends. CDR3 size: 16 residues. CDR1 is MGHRA and CDR2 is YSYEKL in the germline V gene. The CDR3: CASSQDIGGAAYEQYF. In DNA, the CDR3 is TGCGCCAGCAGCCAAGATATAGGAGGGGCGGCCTACGAGCAGTACTTC.

This clone has more than one count but fewer than ten. A junction boundary mismatches the germline segment, possibly from a read error. The chain uses TRBV10-3 and TRBJ1-1, with TRBD1 identical over 8 bases. This CDR3 contains 16 residues. The germline V gene has CDR1 ENHRY and CDR2 SYGVKD. The CDR3 reads CAISDLAQGARVGGEF. The CDR3 nucleotides are TGTGCCATCAGTGACTTGGCGCAGGGGGCGCGTGTGGGAGGGGAATTT.

The chain couples TRBV4-2 to TRBJ2-7, with D perhaps TRBD2 (6 bases). Germline V lookup: CDR1 LGHNA, CDR2 YNFKEQ. With 3 bases removed from V and 3 bases from J, the gap between germline ends came to 24 bases. CDR3 length: 18 amino acids. CDR3 DNA sequence: TGTGCCAGCAGCCAGGATCCCCTTTTGGCGGGGTTGGGCTACGAGCAGTACTTC. This encodes CASSQDPLLAGLGYEQYF.